A single T cell receptor (beta chain) is shown here with its context. Its antigen remains unknown. Germline CDR1 and CDR2: MNHEY and SVGAGI. The CDR3 has 16 amino acids. The V end was cut by 0 bases, the J end by 2 bases, with 8 bases between. This record comes from a study of cytomegalovirus exposure and HLA in healthy donors. Study summary: The 120 validation repertoires were produced on the same platform as the 650 to 800 repertoires of the first cohort. This was reported in a later analysis. Broader study findings: The investigators catalogued 150 or so TCR beta chains as cytomegalovirus-associated. The study found most TCR sequences rare, yet found some public TCRs in many donors.

Clones were sequenced by immunoSEQ multiplex PCR, and TCRdb holds only the in-frame ones, with some missing. Seen here are roughly 59,000 clones, 80% to 95% observed once, and the top ten hold less than 6%. Sequencing was done on a sample of PBMCs. The TCR was taken from a man aged 18 to 29 in good health and CMV-seropositive. The chain links TRBV6-5 to TRBJ2-6; D gene ambiguous. The CDR3 region is CASSYSAGPGANVLTF. The CDR3 coding sequence is TGTGCCAGCAGTTACTCAGCAGGCCCTGGGGCCAACGTCCTGACTTTC.